The following is a TCR gamma chain sequence with its context. Its antigen remains unknown. The TCRdb record carries a much larger clone's protein, which differs from this DNA's translation at residue 9; a read error is the likely cause, and the protein listed here is the DNA translation. Gammadelta T cells were flow-sorted from PBMC into Vgamma9/Vdelta2+ and Vdelta2-negative populations for bulk analysis. TCRdb reanalysed the multiplex PCR reads via CATT. Of roughly 15,000 gamma-chain clones detected, roughly 1.7% appear once; the ten largest clones hold 28%. The sample is drawn from a study of γδ T cells in repeated Plasmodium falciparum infection. Study at large: The natural-infection arm compared Malian children under seasonal malaria with matched Australian children. Each infection was followed by sampling at 21 days, plus baseline and some pre-infection draws. Malian samples came from no-transmission periods or across acute febrile malaria episodes.

Germline trimming cut 0 bases from V and 7 bases from J; bases unmatched to any gene: 6. Germline V gene lookup returns CDR1 EGSNGY and CDR2 YDSYNSKV. The CDR3 extends over 13 amino acids. General study results and limits: Malian children's Vdelta2-negative repertoires appeared more expanded and less diverse than Australians'.

This clonotype was sampled from a pool of human donors (malaria-infected and uninfected, not separated). V is TRGV2 and J is TRGJ1 or TRGJ2. The J gene, not given by TCRdb, was assigned here from a germline match of the nucleotide sequence. Material for sequencing was gamma-delta T cells from blood. This CDR3 is CATWDGPRYKKLF. DNA of the CDR3: TGTGCCACCTGGGACGGGCCTCGCTATAAGAAACTCTTT.